In this sample, the clone carrying this T cell receptor beta chain turned up a few times. This record belongs to a study of identical twins. TCRdb re-called the 5' RACE reads through MiXCR, storing one row per CDR3 protein. The repertoire holds around 300,000 distinct CDR3 sequences, about 8% seen once, with 2% to 2.5% in the top ten. There are 13 residues in the CDR3. Trimming cost V 8 bases and J 4 bases, with 12 bases left between them. Germline CDR1 SNHLY, CDR2 FYNNEI. The sample was also linked to a second study, of yellow fever vaccine responses in identical twins.

Sequenced material: memory (CD45RO+) T cells sorted from blood. This sequence originates from a woman aged 18-29 years in good health. The chain carries TRBV2 and TRBJ2-1; D unclear. The CDR3 DNA follows: TGTGCCAGCGACCCCAAGGGATACAATGAGCAGTTCTTC. Encoded protein: CASDPKGYNEQFF.